This TCR beta chain is drawn from a study of esophageal squamous cell carcinoma under preoperative chemotherapy. Study-level background: Samples included peripheral blood T cells as well as tumor-infiltrating lymphocytes.

The time point denotes: before preoperative PTX-NDP chemotherapy. The CDR3 runs 15 residues. The V end was cut by 6 bases, the J end by 4 bases, with 19 bases between. From germline, CDR1 is MNHNS and CDR2 SASEGT. TCRdb called the PCR reads again in MiXCR, with one record for every CDR3 protein. In the table there are around 14,000 distinct CDR3 sequences, roughly 60% of which are singletons. This clonotype was observed many times. The sample was acquired from a patient given preoperative chemotherapy. V usage is TRBV6-1 and J usage is TRBJ2-7; D is possibly TRBD2 (6 bases). The TCR originated in a human donor with esophageal squamous cell carcinoma. The donor label of this sample is uncertain. The CDR3 region is CASSQWRDKGYEQYF. The CDR3, as DNA: TGTGCCAGCAGCCAGTGGCGGGATAAGGGATACGAGCAGTACTTC.